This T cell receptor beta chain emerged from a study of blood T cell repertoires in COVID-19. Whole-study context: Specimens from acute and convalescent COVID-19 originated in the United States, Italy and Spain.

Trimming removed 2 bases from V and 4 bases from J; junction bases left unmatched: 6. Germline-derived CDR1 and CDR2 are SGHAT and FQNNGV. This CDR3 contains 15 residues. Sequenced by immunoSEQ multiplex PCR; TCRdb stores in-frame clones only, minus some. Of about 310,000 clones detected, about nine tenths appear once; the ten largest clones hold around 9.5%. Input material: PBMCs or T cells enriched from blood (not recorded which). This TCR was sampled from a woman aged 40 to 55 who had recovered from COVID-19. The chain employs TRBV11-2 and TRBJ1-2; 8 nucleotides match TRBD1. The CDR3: CASSLFAGGIYGYTF. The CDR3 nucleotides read TGTGCCAGCAGCTTATTTGCAGGGGGCATCTATGGCTACACCTTC.